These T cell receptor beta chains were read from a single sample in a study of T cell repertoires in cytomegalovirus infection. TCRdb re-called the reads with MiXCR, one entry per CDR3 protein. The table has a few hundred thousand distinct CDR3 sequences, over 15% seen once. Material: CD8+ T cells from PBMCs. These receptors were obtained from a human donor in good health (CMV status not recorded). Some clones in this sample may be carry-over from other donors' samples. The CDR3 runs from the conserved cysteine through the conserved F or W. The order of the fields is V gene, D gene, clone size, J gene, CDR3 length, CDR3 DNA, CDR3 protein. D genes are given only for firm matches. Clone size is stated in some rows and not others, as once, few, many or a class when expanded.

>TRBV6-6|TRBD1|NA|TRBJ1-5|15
TGTGCCAGCAGTCCAGACAGGGGAGGCAATCAGCCCCAGCATTTT
CASSPDRGGNQPQHF
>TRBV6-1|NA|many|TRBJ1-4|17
TGTGCCAGCAGTGAAGATGCAGGGTTTCAGACTAATGAAAAACTGTTTTTT
CASSEDAGFQTNEKLFF
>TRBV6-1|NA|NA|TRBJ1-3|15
TGTGCCAGCAGCCACGGCAGGGGTTCCGGAAACACCATATATTTT
CASSHGRGSGNTIYF
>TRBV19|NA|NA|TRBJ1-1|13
TGTGCCAGTAGTGGGGAGGGAGGCACTGAAGCTTTCTTT
CASSGEGGTEAFF
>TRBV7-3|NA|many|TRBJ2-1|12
TGTGCCAGCAGCTTAATGGGCAATGAGCAGTTCTTC
CASSLMGNEQFF
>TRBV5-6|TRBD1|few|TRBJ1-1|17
TGTGCCAGCAGCTTGTGGACAGGCGAGGGAGTACACACTGAAGCTTTCTTT
CASSLWTGEGVHTEAFF
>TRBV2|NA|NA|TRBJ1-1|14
TGTGCCAGCAGTGAAAGGGGTAGTGGAACTGAAGCTTTCTTT
CASSERGSGTEAFF
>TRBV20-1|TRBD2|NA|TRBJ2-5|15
TGCAGTGCCAGACCTAGCGGGGGATGGGGAGAGACCCAGTACTTC
CSARPSGGWGETQYF
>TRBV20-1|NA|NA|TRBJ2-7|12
TGCAGTGCCGCGGACGGTTCCTACGAGCAGTACTTC
CSAADGSYEQYF
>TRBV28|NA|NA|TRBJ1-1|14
TGTGCCAGCAGTTTATGGGAGGGGGGAACTGAAGCTTACTTT
CASSLWEGGTEAYF
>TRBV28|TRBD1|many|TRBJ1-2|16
TGTGCCAGCAGGGGGGACAGCCCACTCCTTTTTGATGGCTACACCTTC
CASRGDSPLLFDGYTF
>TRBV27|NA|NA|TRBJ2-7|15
TGTGCCAGCAGTTTAGGGGGTGACGGCTCCTACGAGCAGTACTTC
CASSLGGDGSYEQYF
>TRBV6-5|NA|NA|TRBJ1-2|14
TGTGCCAGCAGTTACTCACATGCCGGGGCTGGCTACACCTTC
CASSYSHAGAGYTF
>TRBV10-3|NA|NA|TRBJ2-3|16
TGTGCCATCAGTGAGCCGAAGGGGAGTGCCTCGGATACGCAGTATTTT
CAISEPKGSASDTQYF
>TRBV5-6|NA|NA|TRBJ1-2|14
TGTGCCAGCAGCACCGGCTTCGCTAACTATGGCTACACCTTC
CASSTGFANYGYTF
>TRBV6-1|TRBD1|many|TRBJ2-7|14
TGTGCCAGCGCGAAGGGACAGGGGGCTTACGAGCAGTACTTC
CASAKGQGAYEQYF
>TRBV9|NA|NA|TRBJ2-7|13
TGTGCCAGCAGCGTAGCGGACAGCTACGAGCAGTACTTC
CASSVADSYEQYF
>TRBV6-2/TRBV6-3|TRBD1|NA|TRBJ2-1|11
TGTGCCAGCCAGGGGGCCGATGAGCAGTTCTTC
CASQGADEQFF
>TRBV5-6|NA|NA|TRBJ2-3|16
TGTGCCAGCAGCTCAGGTTCAGGGGAGGCAACAGATACGCAGTATTTT
CASSSGSGEATDTQYF
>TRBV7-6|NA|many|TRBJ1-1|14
TGTGCCAGCAGCTTGGCCCCAGGAGACACTGAAGCTTTCTTT
CASSLAPGDTEAFF